These 20 T cell receptor beta chains share one sample of origin, sequenced in a study of breast tumors, draining lymph nodes, adjacent tissues. Using its own MiXCR run on the multiplex PCR reads, TCRdb lists one record per CDR3 protein. The sample holds about 230,000 distinct CDR3 sequences, approximately 30% seen once. The lymph nodes were axillary draining lymph nodes from breast cancer patients. Sequencing was done on a sample of axillary lymph node tissue. These TCRs come from a female donor with breast cancer. Some clones in this sample may be carry-over from other donors' samples.

This rearrangement joins TRBV19 to TRBJ2-5; TRBD2 aligns across 12 bases. From germline, CDR1 is LNHDA and CDR2 SQIVND (reference sequence). The CDR3 has 16 residues. Trimming removed 0 bases from V and 5 bases from J; junction bases left unmatched: 4. CDR3 sequence: CASSIDRTSGTETQYF. The CDR3 nucleotides read TGTGCCAGTAGTATAGACCGGACTAGCGGGACCGAGACCCAGTACTTC.

As for this clonotype: A much more abundant neighbour one base away suggests this may be a read error. The J gene is TRBJ1-2, the V gene TRBV6-1, with D tentatively TRBD1 (5 bases). Per the germline V gene, CDR1 is MNHNS and CDR2 is SASEGT. The CDR3 consists of 16 residues. This chain's CDR3 is CVSSEAPRVRLYGYTF. In DNA, the CDR3 is TGTGTCAGCAGTGAAGCCCCCAGGGTACGTCTCTATGGCTACACCTTC.

This clonotype was detected ten times or more. The CDR3 coding sequence is TGTGCCAGCTCACCGGGAGCCGGAGAGACCCAGTACTTC. Translating it yields CASSPGAGETQYF. J is TRBJ2-5 and V is TRBV18, with D perhaps TRBD2 (5 bases). V shed 3 bases and J shed 4 bases, with 9 bases lying between them. Germline CDR1 KGHSH, CDR2 LQKENI. CDR3 size: 13 residues.

Details on this clonotype: A much larger clone is a single base away; this may be a read error. The CDR3 region is CASSHGWGAGVEEQFF. CDR3 bases: TGTGCCAGCAGTCATGGATGGGGAGCGGGAGTGGAGGAGCAGTTCTTC. This sequence joins TRBV6-6 and TRBJ2-1; 8 bases fit TRBD2. This CDR3 region has 16 residues. Germline V gene sequence: CDR1 MNHNY, CDR2 SVGAGI (reference sequence). V shed 5 bases, J shed 10 bases, and the junction held 16 bases outside the gene matches.

This clonotype was observed many times. This chain connects TRBV20-1 to TRBJ2-3; D uncertain. CDR1 and CDR2 from the germline V gene are DFQATT and SNEGSKA (reference sequence). Trimming removed 6 bases from V and 5 bases from J, with 12 bases in between. The CDR3 is 12 residues long. CDR3 sequence: CSATPSQDTQYF. For the CDR3, the DNA is TGCAGTGCAACCCCTAGTCAAGATACGCAGTATTTT.

This rearrangement joins TRBV28 to TRBJ1-5; 7 positions match TRBD1. J was trimmed by 7 bases and V by 7 bases; bases with no gene match: 16. The CDR3 length is 16 residues. Germline CDR1 and CDR2: MDHEN and SYDVKM. The chain's CDR3 is CASTEGAGLDEQPQHF. CDR3 DNA sequence: TGTGCCAGCACCGAGGGGGCAGGGTTGGACGAGCAGCCCCAGCATTTT. Looking up the rest from reference TRBV28 and TRBJ1-5 gives the full variable domain: DVKVTQSSRYLVKRTGEKVFLECVQDMDHENMFWYRQDPGLGLRLIYFSYDVKMKEKGDIPEGYSVSREKKERFSLILESASTNQTSMYLCASTEGAGLDEQPQHFGDGTRLSIL.

This clonotype was counted ten times or more. The chain recombines TRBV5-4 with TRBJ2-6; 9 bases fit TRBD2. Germline trimming cut 4 bases from V and 3 bases from J; bases unmatched to any gene: 8. Germline V gives CDR1 SGHNT, CDR2 YYREEE (reference sequence). The CDR3 is 17 amino acids. CDR3 sequence: CASSPIAGVYGANVLTF. The CDR3 bases are TGTGCCAGCAGCCCCATAGCGGGAGTATATGGGGCCAACGTCCTGACTTTC.

This clonotype was counted ten times or more. The CDR3: CASSWTSGSSTDTQYF. CDR3 DNA sequence: TGCGCCAGCAGCTGGACTAGCGGATCTAGCACAGATACGCAGTATTTT. The V gene is TRBV5-1, the J gene TRBJ2-3, with 10 nucleotides matching TRBD2. Germline values: CDR1 SGHRS, CDR2 YFSETQ. The CDR3 is 16 residues long. V dropped 3 bases and J dropped 0; count of bases not matched to a gene: 4.

This clonotype was counted ten times or more. The chain employs TRBV2 and TRBJ2-1; D ambiguous. Per germline, CDR1 SNHLY and CDR2 FYNNEI. The CDR3 is made up of 10 amino acids. Trimming removed 8 bases at V and 4 bases at J, with 3 bases between. For the CDR3, the DNA is TGTGCCAGCGCGTACAATGAGCAGTTCTTC. The encoded protein is CASAYNEQFF.

This clonotype was detected many times. The genes are TRBV19 and TRBJ1-2, with D uncertain. Trimming took off 8 bases at V and 7 bases at J, with 14 bases between the two ends. This CDR3 contains 12 residues. The germline gives CDR1 LNHDA, CDR2 SQIVND (reference sequence). The CDR3 spells CASSAGVFGYTF. The CDR3 region has the DNA TGTGCCAGTTCCGCCGGGGTCTTTGGCTACACCTTC.

Comment on this clonotype: A much bigger clone sits one base away, suggesting this may be a read error. The chain recombines TRBV11-1 with TRBJ2-2, with TRBD2 matching over 11 bases. This CDR3 has 19 amino acids. V lost 5 bases and J lost 0; bases outside the gene matches: 11. Germline V gene lookup returns CDR1 SGHAT and CDR2 FQDESV (reference sequence). CDR3 amino acids: CASSMGLAAVSPNTGELFF. CDR3 coding DNA: TGTGCCAGCAGCATGGGACTAGCGGCAGTCAGTCCGAACACCGGGGAGCTGTTTTTT.

The table lists this clonotype with many counts. The chain links TRBV2 to TRBJ1-2, with 7 bases fitting TRBD1. V lost 3 bases to trimming and J lost 4 bases; unmatched junction nucleotides: 8. This CDR3 is built from 15 residues. Germline V gene lookup returns CDR1 SNHLY and CDR2 FYNNEI. The CDR3 DNA sequence: TGTGCCAGCAGTGATATCAGGGGGAATAGCTATGGCTACACCTTC. It codes for CASSDIRGNSYGYTF.

The V gene is TRBV11-2, the J gene TRBJ1-5; no firm D call. V shed 2 bases and J shed 0 bases, with 20 bases lying between them. Germline lookup yields CDR1 SGHAT and CDR2 FQNNGV. The CDR3 totals 19 residues. CDR3 in amino acids: CASSLMERTRFFSNQPQHF. The CDR3 region has the DNA TGTGCCAGCAGCTTAATGGAGAGAACGAGGTTTTTTAGCAATCAGCCCCAGCATTTT.

Concerning this clonotype itself: A read error is possible here, since a much larger clone lies one base away. CDR3 in DNA: TGTGCCAGCAGTGGACCAGGGGGCGCCGGCAATCAGCCCCAGCATTTT. This sequence encodes CASSGPGGAGNQPQHF. V and J are TRBV14 and TRBJ1-5, with 8 bases matching TRBD1. J lost 2 bases, V lost 6 bases, and 9 bases had no gene match. The CDR3 has 16 amino acids. CDR1 and CDR2 (germline): SGHDN, FVKESK.

This clonotype was observed many times. The chain is built from TRBV10-3 and TRBJ2-7, with 7 bases fitting TRBD1. Germline lookup yields CDR1 ENHRY and CDR2 SYGVKD. V lost 8 bases and J lost 3; bases outside the gene matches: 10. The CDR3 spans 14 residues. The CDR3: CAISSYRDSYEQYF. DNA for the CDR3: TGTGCCATCTCTTCTTACCGGGACAGCTACGAGCAGTACTTC.

This clonotype was detected many times. The genes are TRBV6-5 and TRBJ1-4; D might be TRBD1 (6 bases). Germline assignment: CDR1 MNHEY and CDR2 SVGAGI. The CDR3 is 15 residues long. Trimming shortened V by 2 bases and J by 7 bases, and 14 bases separated the two germline ends. CDR3 in DNA: TGTGCCAGCAGTTACCAAACAGGGAATGGTGAAAAACTGTTTTTT. This translates into CASSYQTGNGEKLFF.

The rearrangement joins TRBV5-1 to TRBJ1-2, with a weak D call TRBD1 (6 bases). CDR3 length: 15 residues. Trimming cost V 4 bases and J 8 bases, with 21 bases left between them. Germline CDR1 is SGHRS and CDR2 is YFSETQ. The CDR3 DNA reads as TGCGCCAGCAGCCGGAGTTTGCTACAGGGAGGCGGCTACACCTTC. Amino acid sequence: CASSRSLLQGGGYTF.

In this sample, this clonotype turned up many times. The chain couples TRBV7-3 to TRBJ2-7; D unresolved. Germline CDR1 reads SGHTA; CDR2 reads FQGTGA. The CDR3 is made up of 15 amino acids. Trimming left V 2 bases short and J 0 bases short, with 11 bases between. The CDR3 sequence: CASSLYPTVSYEQYF. CDR3 coding DNA: TGTGCCAGCAGCTTATACCCTACCGTCTCCTACGAGCAGTACTTC.

The chain recombines TRBV15 with TRBJ1-6; no firm D call. Trimming removed 6 bases from V and 5 bases from J, with 14 bases in between. Looked up from germline, CDR1 is LNHNV and CDR2 is YYDKDF (reference sequence). The CDR3 spans 15 residues. DNA for the CDR3: TGTGCCACCAGGTTCGACTGGGGTGATAATTCACCCCTCCACTTT. Translation gives CATRFDWGDNSPLHF.

A note on this clonotype: Its ends do not fully match the called genes, so a read error is possible. The gene calls are TRBV24-1 and TRBJ2-2; D is unresolved. The CDR3 is made up of 17 amino acids. Germline CDR1 is KGHDR and CDR2 is SFDVKD. CDR3 residues: CATEECWQLTNTRELFF. For the CDR3, the DNA is TGTGCCACCGAGGAGTGTTGGCAGTTAACGAACACCAGGGAGCTGTTTTTT.